This passage covers 3 T cell receptor beta chains from one sample sequenced in a study of T cells in narcolepsy. The table came from immunoSEQ multiplex PCR; TCRdb's copy has only in-frame clones and leaves some out. The sample includes roughly 34,000 clones, about 84% of them seen just once. Input material: CD45RA- memory CD4+ T cells from PBMCs. Every receptor here comes from a human donor with narcolepsy.

This clone was detected only a few times. The chain has TRBV7-2 and TRBJ1-1; D is unresolved. The length of the CDR3 is 11 residues. Germline V gives CDR1 SGHTA, CDR2 FQGNSA. The V end lost 5 bases, the J end lost 7 bases, and 8 bases lay between the germline ends. In DNA form, the CDR3 reads TGTGCCAGCAGCCAGGTGGTTGAAGCTTTCTTT. This codes for CASSQVVEAFF.

CDR3 loop: CASSLLVGNTEAFF. The CDR3 DNA reads as TGTGCCAGCAGCTTGTTAGTAGGGAACACTGAAGCTTTCTTT. The chain is built from TRBV5-5 and TRBJ1-1; D unclear. Between the trimmed V and J ends, which lost 1 base and 1 base, there was a span of 8 bases. This CDR3 has 14 amino acids. Germline V gene sequence: CDR1 SGHKS, CDR2 YYEKEE (reference sequence). The complete variable domain, with remaining parts taken from reference TRBV5-5 and TRBJ1-1, reads DAGVTQSPTHLIKTRGQQVTLRCSPISGHKSVSWYQQVLGQGPQFIFQYYEKEERGRGNFPDRFSARQFPNYSSELNVNALLLGDSALYLCASSLLVGNTEAFFGQGTRLTVV.

With respect to this clone: Other nucleotide sequences from this sample produce the same CDR3. V usage is TRBV19 and J usage is TRBJ2-1; D is possibly TRBD2 (6 bases). The CDR3 covers 15 residues. Germline CDR1 and CDR2: LNHDA and SQIVND (reference sequence). V gave up 5 bases and J gave up 8 bases, with 19 bases separating them. The CDR3: CASSSPGEARDEQFF. In DNA, the CDR3 is TGTGCCAGTAGTTCCCCGGGAGAGGCTAGGGATGAGCAGTTCTTC.